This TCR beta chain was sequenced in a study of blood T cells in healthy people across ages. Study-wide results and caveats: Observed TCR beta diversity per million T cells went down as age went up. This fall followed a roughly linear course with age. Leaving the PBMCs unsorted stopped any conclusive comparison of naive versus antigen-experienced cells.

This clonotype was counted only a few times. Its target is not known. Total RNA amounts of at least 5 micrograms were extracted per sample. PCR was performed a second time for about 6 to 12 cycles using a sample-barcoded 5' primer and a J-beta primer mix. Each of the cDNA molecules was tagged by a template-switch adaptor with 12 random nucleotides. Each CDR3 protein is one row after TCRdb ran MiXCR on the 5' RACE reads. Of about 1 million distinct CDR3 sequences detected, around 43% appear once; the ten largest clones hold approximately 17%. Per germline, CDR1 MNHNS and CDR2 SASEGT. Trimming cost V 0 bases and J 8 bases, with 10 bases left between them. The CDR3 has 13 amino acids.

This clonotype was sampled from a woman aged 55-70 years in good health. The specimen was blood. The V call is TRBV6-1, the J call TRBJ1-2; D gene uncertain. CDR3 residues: CASSEARLRGYTF. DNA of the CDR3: TGTGCCAGCAGTGAAGCACGTCTGCGAGGCTACACCTTC.